The rows below give T cell receptor beta chains drawn from one sample of a study of T cells in Graves' hyperthyroidism and ophthalmopathy. TCRdb used MiXCR to reprocess the multiplex PCR reads, holding one entry per CDR3 protein. The repertoire consists of about 570,000 distinct CDR3 sequences, with about 43% occurring once and the leading ten covering around a fifth. Sequencing was carried out using peripheral blood or thyroid tissue (not recorded which). The receptor set was obtained from an adult woman with Graves' disease, either hyperthyroidism or ophthalmopathy (not recorded which). CDR3s include the opening cysteine and the closing phenylalanine or tryptophan. A D gene is named only where the DNA matches it firmly. The size field is filled for only some rows; it gives once, few, many or a size class.

J gene	V gene	clone size	D gene	CDR3 protein	CDR3 DNA
TRBJ1-1	TRBV7-9	many	-	CASSSGRENTEAFF	TGTGCCAGCAGCTCGGGACGGGAGAACACTGAAGCTTTCTTT
TRBJ2-7	TRBV5-1	-	TRBD1	CASSPGTELTYEQYF	TGCGCCAGCAGCCCGGGGACAGAACTCACCTACGAGCAGTACTTC
TRBJ2-7	TRBV7-2	-	-	CASSLRRDPSYEQYF	TGTGCCAGCAGCTTAAGGAGGGACCCTTCCTACGAGCAGTACTTC
TRBJ1-5	TRBV14	many	-	CASSQEGRQADNQPQHF	TGTGCCAGCAGCCAAGAGGGTCGACAGGCCGACAATCAGCCCCAGCATTTT
TRBJ2-6	TRBV14	few	-	CASSQKAPGLSGANVLTF	TGTGCCAGCAGCCAGAAAGCCCCAGGGCTCTCTGGGGCCAACGTCCTGACTTTC
TRBJ2-7	TRBV10-2	-	-	CAWRTQHKTYEQYF	TGTGCCTGGCGGACCCAACACAAAACCTACGAGCAGTACTTC
TRBJ1-5	TRBV29-1	-	TRBD1	CSVAGTGNNQPQHF	TGCAGCGTAGCCGGGACAGGGAACAATCAGCCCCAGCATTTT
TRBJ1-4	TRBV28	many	-	CASSVADEKLFF	TGTGCCAGCAGCGTCGCGGATGAAAAACTGTTTTTT
TRBJ2-2	TRBV7-2	once	TRBD1	CASSPGQGALGTGELFF	TGTGCCAGCAGCCCGGGACAGGGGGCGCTTGGCACCGGGGAGCTGTTTTTT
TRBJ1-2	TRBV12-3/TRBV12-4	-	-	CALGQESLGYTF	TGTGCCCTAGGGCAGGAATCTCTCGGCTACACCTTC
TRBJ2-2	TRBV6-1	few	-	CASTKPGELFF	TGTGCCAGCACTAAGCCCGGGGAGCTGTTTTTT
TRBJ2-7	TRBV11-2	-	-	CASSHGLEQYF	TGTGCCAGCAGCCATGGACTCGAGCAGTACTTC
TRBJ1-2	TRBV6-5	many	-	CASSPTGFLHGYTF	TGTGCCAGCAGTCCCACAGGGTTTTTACATGGCTACACCTTC